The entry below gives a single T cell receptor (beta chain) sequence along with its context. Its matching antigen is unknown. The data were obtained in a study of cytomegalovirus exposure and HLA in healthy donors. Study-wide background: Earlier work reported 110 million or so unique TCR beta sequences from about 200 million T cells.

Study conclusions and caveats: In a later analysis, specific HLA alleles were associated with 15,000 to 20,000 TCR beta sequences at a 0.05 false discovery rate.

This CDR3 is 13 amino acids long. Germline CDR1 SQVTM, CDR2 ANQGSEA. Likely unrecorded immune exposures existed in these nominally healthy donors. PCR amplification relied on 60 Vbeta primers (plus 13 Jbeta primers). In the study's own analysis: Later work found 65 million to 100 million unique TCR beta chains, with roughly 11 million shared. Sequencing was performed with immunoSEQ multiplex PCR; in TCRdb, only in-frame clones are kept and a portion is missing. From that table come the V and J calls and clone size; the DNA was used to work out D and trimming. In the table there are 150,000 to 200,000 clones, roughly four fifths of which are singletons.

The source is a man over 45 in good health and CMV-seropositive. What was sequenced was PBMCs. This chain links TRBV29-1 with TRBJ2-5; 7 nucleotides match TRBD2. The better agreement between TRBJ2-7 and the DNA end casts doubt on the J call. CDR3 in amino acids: CSVGAGVSYEQYF. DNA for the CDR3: TGCAGCGTTGGCGCGGGAGTAAGCTACGAGCAGTACTTC.